These T cell receptor beta chains were read from a single sample in a study of low-dose radiotherapy and immunotherapy resistance in tumors. TCRdb processed the reads anew with MiXCR; each CDR3 protein has one entry. The sample has 95,000 to 100,000 distinct CDR3 sequences; around 20% are singletons. This material consisted of PBMCs, taken after low-dose radiotherapy plus immunotherapy. All receptors come from a male donor with prostate cancer. The CDR3 runs from the conserved cysteine through the conserved F or W. The D gene is left open where the match is weak. Size is stated for part of the rows, as once, few or many counts, or as a class when the clone is expanded.

clone_size j_call d_call v_call cdr3_nt cdr3_aa
many TRBJ2-6 - TRBV29-1 TGCAGCGTTGAATACGCCTCTGGGGCCAACGTCCTGACTTTC CSVEYASGANVLTF
- TRBJ2-1 - TRBV28 TGTGCCAGCAGTTTCAGGGGCGAGCAGTTCTTC CASSFRGEQFF
many TRBJ2-6 - TRBV11-2 TGTGCCAGCAGTCTCCGGCGGCACTCTGCGTCCTCCGGGGCCAACGTCCTGACTTTC CASSLRRHSASSGANVLTF
many TRBJ2-1 TRBD2 TRBV7-9 TGCGCCAGCAGCCAAGCTAGCGGGGGGGTCGATGAGCAGTTCTTC CASSQASGGVDEQFF
few TRBJ2-3 TRBD2 TRBV28 TGTGCCAGCAGTCCACCCCCCAGCGGGGGGCCGACGCAGTATTTT CASSPPPSGGPTQYF
many TRBJ1-4 TRBD1 TRBV5-1 TGCGCCAGCAGCTTGTCCCCCCAGGGGGAGGGTGAAAAACTGTTTTTT CASSLSPQGEGEKLFF
- TRBJ2-2 TRBD1 TRBV28 TGTGCCAGCAGTTCGAGGACAGGGAGGAACACCGGGGAGCTGTTTTTT CASSSRTGRNTGELFF
many TRBJ1-4 - TRBV3-1 TGTGCCAGCAGCTCCGACAGCCGTAATGAAAAACTGTTTTTT CASSSDSRNEKLFF
- TRBJ1-1 - TRBV12-3/TRBV12-4 TGTGCCAGCAGTTTCGCCACTGAAGCTTTCTTT CASSFATEAFF
many TRBJ2-7 - TRBV20-1 TGCAGTGCTAGTTTACTGGACTACGAGCAGTACTTC CSASLLDYEQYF
many TRBJ1-2 - TRBV11-1 TGTGCCAGCAGCTTAGCCAGGGACTATGGCTACACCTTC CASSLARDYGYTF
many TRBJ2-2 - TRBV19 TGTGCCAGTACCGTGGGGCTATCAAATACCGGGGAGCTGTTTTTT CASTVGLSNTGELFF
- TRBJ2-4 - TRBV6-2/TRBV6-3 TGTGCCAGCAGTACCTCAGGGGGGCCGCCTATTCAGTACTTC CASSTSGGPPIQYF
- TRBJ2-4 TRBD2 TRBV9 TGTGCCAGCAGCGCTAGCGGGGGGGGGGCCAAAAACATTCAGTACTTC CASSASGGGAKNIQYF
- TRBJ2-7 - TRBV6-2/TRBV6-3 TGTGCCAGCAGTGGAGGTTGGACATCCGGCCACGAGCAGTACTTC CASSGGWTSGHEQYF
many TRBJ2-7 - TRBV6-1 TGTGCCAGCAGGGACAGACACTACGAGCAGTACTTC CASRDRHYEQYF
many TRBJ2-7 TRBD1 TRBV15 TGTGCCACCAGCAGGGGCTATGGACAGGGCAACGAGCAGTACTTC CATSRGYGQGNEQYF
- TRBJ1-1 TRBD1 TRBV6-2/TRBV6-3 TGTGCCAGCAGTTACGTCAGGGGGGTCACTGAAGCTTTCTTT CASSYVRGVTEAFF
many TRBJ2-5 - TRBV7-2 TGTGCCAGCAGTCCTCGAGGTTTCCAAGAGACCCAGTACTTC CASSPRGFQETQYF
many TRBJ1-5 TRBD1 TRBV29-1 TGCAGCGTTGTCGTGGGGACAGGTGATCAGCCCCAGCATTTT CSVVVGTGDQPQHF
many TRBJ2-1 TRBD1 TRBV5-6 TGTGCCAGCAGCTTAGGGGACAGCTACAATGAGCAGTTCTTC CASSLGDSYNEQFF
- TRBJ2-7 TRBD2 TRBV19 TGTGCCAGTAGTACCCGAAGCGGGGGGGTTCCCTACGAGCAGTACTTC CASSTRSGGVPYEQYF
few TRBJ2-5 TRBD2 TRBV20-1 TGCAGTGCTAGCCAGACTAGCGGGGGTGTAGAGACCCAGTACTTC CSASQTSGGVETQYF
many TRBJ1-4 - TRBV5-1 TGCGCCAGCAGCTCCGCGGCAACTAATGAAAAACTGTTTTTT CASSSAATNEKLFF
- TRBJ2-4 - TRBV29-1 TGCAGCGCCGGCGGACTCCCCGACATTCAGTACTTC CSAGGLPDIQYF
many TRBJ2-5 TRBD1 TRBV2 TGTGCCAGCAGTGAAGCCACAGGGGCCGGGGAGACCCAGTACTTC CASSEATGAGETQYF
- TRBJ2-7 - TRBV7-2 TGTGCCAGCAGCTTACAGGGTGTGTACGAGCAGTACTTC CASSLQGVYEQYF